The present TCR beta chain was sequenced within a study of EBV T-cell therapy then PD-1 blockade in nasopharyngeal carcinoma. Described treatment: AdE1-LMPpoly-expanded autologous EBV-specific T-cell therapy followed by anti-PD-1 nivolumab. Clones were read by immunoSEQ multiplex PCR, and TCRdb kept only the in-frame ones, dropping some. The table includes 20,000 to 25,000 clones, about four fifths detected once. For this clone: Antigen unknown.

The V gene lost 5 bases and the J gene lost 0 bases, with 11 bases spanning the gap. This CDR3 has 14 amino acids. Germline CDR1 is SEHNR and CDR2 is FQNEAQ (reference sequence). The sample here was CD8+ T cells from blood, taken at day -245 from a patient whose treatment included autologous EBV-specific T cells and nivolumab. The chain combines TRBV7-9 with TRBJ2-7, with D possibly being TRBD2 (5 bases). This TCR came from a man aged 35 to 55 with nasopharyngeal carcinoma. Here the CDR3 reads CASSLRDPSYEQYF. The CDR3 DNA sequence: TGTGCCAGCAGCCTCCGGGATCCCTCCTACGAGCAGTACTTC.